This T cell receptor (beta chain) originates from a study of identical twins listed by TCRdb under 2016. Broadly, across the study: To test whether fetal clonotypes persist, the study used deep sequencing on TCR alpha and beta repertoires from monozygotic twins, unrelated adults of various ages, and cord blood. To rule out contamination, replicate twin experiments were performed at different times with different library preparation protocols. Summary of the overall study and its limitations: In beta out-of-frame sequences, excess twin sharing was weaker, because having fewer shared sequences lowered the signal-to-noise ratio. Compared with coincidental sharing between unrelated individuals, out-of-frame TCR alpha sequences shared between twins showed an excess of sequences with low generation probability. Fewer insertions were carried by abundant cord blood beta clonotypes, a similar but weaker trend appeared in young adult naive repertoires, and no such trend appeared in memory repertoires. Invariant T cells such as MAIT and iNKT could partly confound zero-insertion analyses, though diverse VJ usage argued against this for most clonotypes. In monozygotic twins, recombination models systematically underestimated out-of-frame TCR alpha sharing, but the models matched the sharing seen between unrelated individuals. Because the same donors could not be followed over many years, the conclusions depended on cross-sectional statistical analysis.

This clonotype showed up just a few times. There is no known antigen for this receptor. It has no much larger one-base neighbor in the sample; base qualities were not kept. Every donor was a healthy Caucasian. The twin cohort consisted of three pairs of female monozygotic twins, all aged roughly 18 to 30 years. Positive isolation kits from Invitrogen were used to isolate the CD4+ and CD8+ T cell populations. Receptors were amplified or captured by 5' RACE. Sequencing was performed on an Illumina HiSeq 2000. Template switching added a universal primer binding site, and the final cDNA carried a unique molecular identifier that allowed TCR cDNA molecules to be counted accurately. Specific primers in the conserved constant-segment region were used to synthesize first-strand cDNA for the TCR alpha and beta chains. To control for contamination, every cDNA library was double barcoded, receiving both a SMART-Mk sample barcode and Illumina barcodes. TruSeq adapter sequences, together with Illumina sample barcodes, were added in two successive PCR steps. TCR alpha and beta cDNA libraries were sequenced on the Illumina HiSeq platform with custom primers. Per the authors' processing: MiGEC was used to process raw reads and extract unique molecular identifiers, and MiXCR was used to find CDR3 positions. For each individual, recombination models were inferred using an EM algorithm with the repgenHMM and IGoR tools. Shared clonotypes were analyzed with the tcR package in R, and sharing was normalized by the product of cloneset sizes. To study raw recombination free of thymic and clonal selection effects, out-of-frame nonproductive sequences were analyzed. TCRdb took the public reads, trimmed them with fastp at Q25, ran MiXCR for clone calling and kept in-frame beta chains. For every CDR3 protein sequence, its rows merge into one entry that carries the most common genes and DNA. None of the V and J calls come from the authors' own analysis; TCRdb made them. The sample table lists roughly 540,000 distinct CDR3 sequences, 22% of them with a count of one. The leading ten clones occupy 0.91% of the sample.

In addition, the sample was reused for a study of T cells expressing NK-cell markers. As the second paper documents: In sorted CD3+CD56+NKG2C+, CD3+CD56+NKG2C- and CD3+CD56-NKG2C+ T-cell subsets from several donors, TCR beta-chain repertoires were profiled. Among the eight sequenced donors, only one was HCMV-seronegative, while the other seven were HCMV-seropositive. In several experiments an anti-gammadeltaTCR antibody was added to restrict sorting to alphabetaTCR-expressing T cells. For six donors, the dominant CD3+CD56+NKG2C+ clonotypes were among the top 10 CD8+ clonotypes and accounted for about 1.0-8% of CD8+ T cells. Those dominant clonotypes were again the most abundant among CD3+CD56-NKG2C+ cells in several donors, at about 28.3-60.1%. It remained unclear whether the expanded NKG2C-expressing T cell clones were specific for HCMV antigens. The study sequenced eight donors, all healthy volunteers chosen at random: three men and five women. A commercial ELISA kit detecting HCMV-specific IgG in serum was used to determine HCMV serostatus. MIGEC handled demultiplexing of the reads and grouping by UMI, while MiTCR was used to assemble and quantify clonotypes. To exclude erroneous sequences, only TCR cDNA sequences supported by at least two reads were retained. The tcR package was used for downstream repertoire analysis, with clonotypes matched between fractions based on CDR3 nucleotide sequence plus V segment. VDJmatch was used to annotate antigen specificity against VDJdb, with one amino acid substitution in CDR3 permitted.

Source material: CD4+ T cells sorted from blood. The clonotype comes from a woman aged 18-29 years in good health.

CDR3 region: CASTRQLSTDTQYF. The nucleotide sequence reads as follows: TGTGCTAGTACCCGGCAGCTTAGCACAGATACGCAGTATTTT. The rearrangement combines TRBV12-5 with TRBJ2-3; the D gene assignment is ambiguous. The CDR3 runs 14 amino acids, cysteine and phenylalanine included. The kept DNA is CDR3 alone, 42 bases in frame from the first base. CDR1 and CDR2 (LGHNT, FRNRAP) derive from the germline V gene. V loses 8 bases, J loses 0 bases, and the germline ends lie 12 bases apart.